Sequencing of this T cell receptor beta chain was carried out in a study of T cell changes during pregnancy in multiple sclerosis. Using immunoSEQ multiplex PCR, the repertoire was profiled, and TCRdb retains in-frame clones only, with some absent. The sample has 70,000 to 90,000 clones, approximately 92% seen once. The CDR3 covers 17 residues. V was pared by 1 base and J by 2 bases, with 17 bases between. The germline V gene has CDR1 SEHNR and CDR2 FQNEAQ (reference sequence). The chain carries TRBV7-9 and TRBJ1-2; possible D gene TRBD1, 5 bases. This TCR was recovered from a female donor with multiple sclerosis, enrolled in a pregnancy study. The sample was peripheral blood, taken in the first trimester of pregnancy. The CDR3 spells CASSLVGESGFNYGYTF. The CDR3 nucleotides read TGTGCCAGCAGCTTAGTCGGAGAATCAGGGTTCAACTATGGCTACACCTTC. Full variable domain (missing parts from reference TRBV7-9 and TRBJ1-2): DTGVSQNPRHKITKRGQNVTFRCDPISEHNRLYWYRQTLGQGPEFLTYFQNEAQLEKSRLLSDRFSAERPKGSFSTLEIQRTEQGDSAMYLCASSLVGESGFNYGYTFGSGTRLTVV.